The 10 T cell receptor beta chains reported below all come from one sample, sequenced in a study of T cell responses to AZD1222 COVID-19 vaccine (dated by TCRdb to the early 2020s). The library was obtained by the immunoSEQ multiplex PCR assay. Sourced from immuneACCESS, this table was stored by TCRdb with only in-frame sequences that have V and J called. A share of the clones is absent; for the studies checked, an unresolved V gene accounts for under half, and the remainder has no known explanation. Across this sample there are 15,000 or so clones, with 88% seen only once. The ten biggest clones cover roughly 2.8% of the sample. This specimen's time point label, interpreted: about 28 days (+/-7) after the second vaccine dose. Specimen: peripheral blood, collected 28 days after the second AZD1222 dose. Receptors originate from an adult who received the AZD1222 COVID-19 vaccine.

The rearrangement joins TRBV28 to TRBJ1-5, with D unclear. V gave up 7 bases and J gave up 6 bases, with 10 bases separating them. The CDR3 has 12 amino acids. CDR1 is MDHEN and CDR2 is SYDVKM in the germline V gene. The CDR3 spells CASTQTTQPQHF. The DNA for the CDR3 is TGTGCCAGCACGCAGACCACTCAGCCCCAGCATTTT.

In DNA form, the CDR3 reads TGTGCCAGCAGCCAGGAGGCAGTGAACACTGAAGCTTTCTTT. Residues: CASSQEAVNTEAFF. The V and J genes are TRBV3-1 (or the pseudogene TRBV3-2) and TRBJ1-1, with D uncertain. The V end lost 3 bases, the J end lost 0 bases, and 8 bases lay between the germline ends. CDR1 is LGHDT, CDR2 YNNKEL, per germline (reference sequence). The CDR3 consists of 14 residues.

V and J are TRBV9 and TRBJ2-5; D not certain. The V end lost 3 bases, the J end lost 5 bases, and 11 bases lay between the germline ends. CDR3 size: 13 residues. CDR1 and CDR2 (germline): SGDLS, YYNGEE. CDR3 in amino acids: CASSDLFSETQYF. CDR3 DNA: TGTGCCAGCAGCGACCTTTTCAGTGAGACCCAGTACTTC.

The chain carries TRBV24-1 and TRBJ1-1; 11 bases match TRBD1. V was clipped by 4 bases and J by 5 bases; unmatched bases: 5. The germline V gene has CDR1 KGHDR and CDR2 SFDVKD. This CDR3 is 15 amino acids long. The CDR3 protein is CATSDSGTGGTEAFF. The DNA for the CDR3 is TGTGCCACCAGTGACTCCGGGACAGGGGGGACTGAAGCTTTCTTT.

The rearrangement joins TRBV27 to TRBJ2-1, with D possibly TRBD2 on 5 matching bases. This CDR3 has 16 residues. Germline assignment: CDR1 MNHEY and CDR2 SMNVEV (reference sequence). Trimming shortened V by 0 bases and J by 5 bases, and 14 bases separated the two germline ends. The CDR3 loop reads CASSLSGGPNHNEQFF. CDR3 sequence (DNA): TGTGCCAGCAGTTTATCTGGCGGGCCAAACCACAATGAGCAGTTCTTC.

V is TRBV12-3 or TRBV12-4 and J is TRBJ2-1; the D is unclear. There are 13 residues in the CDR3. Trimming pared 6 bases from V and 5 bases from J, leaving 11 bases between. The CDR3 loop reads CASSLGVHNEQFF. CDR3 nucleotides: TGTGCCAGCAGCCTCGGAGTACACAATGAGCAGTTCTTC.

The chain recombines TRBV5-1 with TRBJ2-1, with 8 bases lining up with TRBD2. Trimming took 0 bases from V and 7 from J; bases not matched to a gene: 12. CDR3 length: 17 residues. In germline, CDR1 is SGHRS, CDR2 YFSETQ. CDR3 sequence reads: CASSLAGTGGPSNEQFF. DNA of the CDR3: TGCGCCAGCAGCTTGGCCGGGACGGGAGGGCCCTCGAATGAGCAGTTCTTC.

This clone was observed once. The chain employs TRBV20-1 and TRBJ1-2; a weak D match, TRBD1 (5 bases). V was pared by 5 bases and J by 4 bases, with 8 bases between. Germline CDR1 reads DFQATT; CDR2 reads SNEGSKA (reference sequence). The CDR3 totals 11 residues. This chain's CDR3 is CSAVRVYGYTF. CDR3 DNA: TGCAGTGCTGTCAGGGTCTATGGCTACACCTTC.

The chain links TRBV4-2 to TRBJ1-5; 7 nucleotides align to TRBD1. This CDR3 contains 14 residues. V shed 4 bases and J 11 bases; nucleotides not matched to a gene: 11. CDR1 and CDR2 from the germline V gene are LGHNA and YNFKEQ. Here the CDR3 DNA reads TGTGCCAGCAGCCCTGACAGGGAACAATCAGCCCAGCATTTT. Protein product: CASSPDREQSAQHF.

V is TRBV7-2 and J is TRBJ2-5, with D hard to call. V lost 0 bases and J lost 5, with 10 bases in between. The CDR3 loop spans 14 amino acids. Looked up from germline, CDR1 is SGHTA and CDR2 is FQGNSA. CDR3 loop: CASSLARLSETQYF. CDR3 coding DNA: TGTGCCAGCAGCTTAGCACGGTTATCCGAGACCCAGTACTTC.